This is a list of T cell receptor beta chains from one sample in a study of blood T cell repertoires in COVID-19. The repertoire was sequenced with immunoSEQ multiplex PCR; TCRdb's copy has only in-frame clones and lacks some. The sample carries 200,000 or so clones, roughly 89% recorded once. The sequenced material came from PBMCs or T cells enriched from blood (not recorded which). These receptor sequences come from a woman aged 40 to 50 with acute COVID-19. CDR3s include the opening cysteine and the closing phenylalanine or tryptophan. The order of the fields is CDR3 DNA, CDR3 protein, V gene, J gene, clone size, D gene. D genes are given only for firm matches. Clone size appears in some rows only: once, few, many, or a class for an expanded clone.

TGTGCCAGCAGCCATACAGGGGCGCGAGAGACCCAGTACTTC	CASSHTGARETQYF	TRBV3-1/TRBV3-2	TRBJ2-5	-	TRBD1
TGTGCCAGCAGTCCTATGCCCCGGGGGGCGCAGCCCCAGCATTTT	CASSPMPRGAQPQHF	TRBV27	TRBJ1-5	once	-
TGCGCCAGCAGCTATAGACAGGGCCTGTGGGGTGAGCAGTACTTC	CASSYRQGLWGEQYF	TRBV5-1	TRBJ2-7	-	TRBD1
TGTGCCAGCAGCTCCCGGGGGGTCGGCACAGATACGCAGTATTTT	CASSSRGVGTDTQYF	TRBV11-2	TRBJ2-3	-	TRBD2
TGTGCCAGCAGCCCCTACACAGGGGCCTCCTATGAGCAGTACTTC	CASSPYTGASYEQYF	TRBV7-2	TRBJ2-7	-	TRBD1
TGCAGTGCTAGCCCTTACAATGAGCAGTTCTTC	CSASPYNEQFF	TRBV20-1	TRBJ2-1	few	-
TGTGCCAGCAGTCACCAGGGGGCTGTGAGAACCGGGGAGCTGTTTTTT	CASSHQGAVRTGELFF	TRBV27	TRBJ2-2	-	TRBD1
TGTGCCAGCAGCGTAGGTCAGGGGGAAACTGAAAAACTGTTTTTT	CASSVGQGETEKLFF	TRBV9	TRBJ1-4	-	TRBD1
TGTGCCAGCAGCCAAATGGGACAGGGGAATCAGCCCCAGCATTTT	CASSQMGQGNQPQHF	TRBV3-1/TRBV3-2	TRBJ1-5	-	TRBD1
TGTGCCAGCCAGTTGTGGGGGCGCTCTGGAAACACCATATATTTT	CASQLWGRSGNTIYF	TRBV6-5	TRBJ1-3	-	-
TGCAGCGTTGTCGACAGGGTCAATGAGCAGTTCTTC	CSVVDRVNEQFF	TRBV29-1	TRBJ2-1	-	TRBD1
TGTGCCAGCACCCAGACAGGGGGGTCCTACGAGCAGTACTTC	CASTQTGGSYEQYF	TRBV7-9	TRBJ2-7	once	TRBD1
TGTGCCACCAGTATGAGCGGGGGAGAGACCCAGTACTTC	CATSMSGGETQYF	TRBV15	TRBJ2-5	once	TRBD2
TGTGCTAGTGGGTCCAGGACAGGCCCTTATTATAACACTGAAGCTTTCTTT	CASGSRTGPYYNTEAFF	TRBV12-5	TRBJ1-1	-	TRBD1
TGTGCCAGCAGTTACGCAGGGGGGGAGCTGTTTTTT	CASSYAGGELFF	TRBV6-2/TRBV6-3	TRBJ2-2	-	-
TGTGCCAGCAGCTTGTCCCCGGGACTAGTTCTTGCAGATACGCAGTATTTT	CASSLSPGLVLADTQYF	TRBV11-2	TRBJ2-3	once	TRBD2
TGTGCCAGCAGCTTAGATCGTGGAGGACTAGCGGGGGTAAATGAGCAGTTCTTC	CASSLDRGGLAGVNEQFF	TRBV11-2	TRBJ2-1	-	TRBD2
TGTGCCAGCAGCTTTCGGACAGGGGGCCAAGAGACCCAGTACTTC	CASSFRTGGQETQYF	TRBV9	TRBJ2-5	-	TRBD1
TGTGCCAGCAGCCAAGGCTTCCGGGACACCTATGGCTACACCTTC	CASSQGFRDTYGYTF	TRBV14	TRBJ1-2	-	-
TGTGCCAGCAGTACAGAGGGGACTAGCAATATTCATGAGCAGTTCTTC	CASSTEGTSNIHEQFF	TRBV7-6	TRBJ2-1	-	TRBD2
TGTGCCAGCAGCGTAGACAGGGCTTCTGGGGCCAACGTCCTGACTTTC	CASSVDRASGANVLTF	TRBV9	TRBJ2-6	once	-
TGTGCCAGCAGCATCGGCTCCTACAATGAGCAGTTCTTC	CASSIGSYNEQFF	TRBV7-9	TRBJ2-1	-	-
TGCAGCGGCGGGACTTTAGGACAAGAGACCCAGTACTTC	CSGGTLGQETQYF	TRBV29-1	TRBJ2-5	-	-
TGTGCCACTGGGACAGGGTACCACGAGCAGTACTTC	CATGTGYHEQYF	TRBV2	TRBJ2-7	-	TRBD1